Given below is one T cell receptor beta chain in context. Its antigen remains unknown. For TCR, cDNA came from 5'RACE template switching, which added a universal primer site and UMIs. TCRdb reprocessed the 5' RACE reads with MiXCR, giving one entry per CDR3 protein. The data show approximately 550,000 distinct CDR3 sequences, roughly 21% seen once. The data were obtained in a study of T cells after yellow fever vaccination. Background on the study: SMART-Seq v4 Ultra Low Input prepared the low-cell-number fractions.

The CDR3 length is 13 residues. Trimming removed 1 base at V and 5 bases at J, with 8 bases between. Study-level findings and limits: Weaker, the secondary response peaked sooner, at day 5 versus 15.

This receptor was obtained from a man in his thirties or forties who received the YFV17D yellow fever vaccine. Sequencing used PBMCs, obtained 15 days after the yellow fever booster vaccination. This chain connects TRBV12-3 or TRBV12-4 to TRBJ2-5; D is possibly TRBD1 (5 bases). The CDR3: CASSLVYRETQYF. The DNA for the CDR3 is TGTGCCAGCAGTTTAGTCTACAGGGAGACCCAGTACTTC.